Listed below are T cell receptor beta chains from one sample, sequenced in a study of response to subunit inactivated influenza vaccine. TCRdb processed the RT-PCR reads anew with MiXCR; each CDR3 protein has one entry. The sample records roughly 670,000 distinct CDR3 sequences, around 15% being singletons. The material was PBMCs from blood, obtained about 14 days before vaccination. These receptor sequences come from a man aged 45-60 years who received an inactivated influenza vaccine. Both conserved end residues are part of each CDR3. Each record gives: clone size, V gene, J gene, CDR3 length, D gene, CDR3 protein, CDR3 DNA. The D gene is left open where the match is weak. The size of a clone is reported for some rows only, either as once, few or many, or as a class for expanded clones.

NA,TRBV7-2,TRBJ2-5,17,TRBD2,CASSRLSLAGGGETQYF,TGTGCCAGCAGCCGTTTGTCCCTAGCGGGAGGCGGAGAGACCCAGTACTTC
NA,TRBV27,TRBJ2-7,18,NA,CASSLRGSDRGGSYEQYF,TGTGCCAGCAGTTTAAGGGGGTCAGACAGAGGGGGTTCCTACGAGCAGTACTTC
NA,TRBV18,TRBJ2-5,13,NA,CASSSAGRETQYF,TGTGCCAGCTCCTCCGCGGGGAGAGAGACCCAGTACTTC
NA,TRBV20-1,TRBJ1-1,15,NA,CSARVGGQLNTEAFF,TGCAGTGCTAGAGTTGGAGGCCAGTTGAACACTGAAGCTTTCTTT
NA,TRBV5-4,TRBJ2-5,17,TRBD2,CASSPKTSGGASETQYF,TGTGCCAGCAGCCCCAAGACTAGCGGGGGGGCATCCGAGACCCAGTACTTC
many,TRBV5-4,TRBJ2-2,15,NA,CASRFMGQPTGELFF,TGTGCCAGCAGATTTATGGGACAACCCACCGGGGAGCTGTTTTTT
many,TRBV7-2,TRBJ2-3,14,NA,CASSLRTNTDTQYF,TGTGCCAGCAGCTTAAGGACGAACACAGATACGCAGTATTTT
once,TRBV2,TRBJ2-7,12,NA,CASRTDAYEQYF,TGTGCCAGCAGGACGGATGCCTACGAGCAGTACTTC
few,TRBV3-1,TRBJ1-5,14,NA,CASSRAQSNQPQHF,TGTGCCAGCTCGAGGGCTCAAAGCAATCAGCCCCAGCATTTT
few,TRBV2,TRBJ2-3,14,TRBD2,CASIAGGKTDTQYF,TGTGCCAGCATTGCGGGGGGGAAGACAGATACGCAGTATTTT
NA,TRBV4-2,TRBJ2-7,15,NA,CASSQATLGSYEQYF,TGTGCCAGCAGCCAAGCGACCCTTGGCTCCTACGAGCAGTACTTC
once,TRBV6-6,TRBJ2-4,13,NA,CASLDSDKNIQYF,TGTGCCAGCTTGGACAGTGACAAAAACATTCAGTACTTC
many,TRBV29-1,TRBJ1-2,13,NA,CSVDQGRLSGYTF,TGCAGCGTTGACCAGGGGAGGTTGTCGGGCTACACCTTC